Below, 26 T cell receptor beta chains from the same sample are listed, as sequenced in a study of T cell repertoires in cytomegalovirus infection. TCRdb reprocessed the reads via MiXCR and lists one record per CDR3 protein. The sample shows about 360,000 distinct CDR3 sequences, roughly 18% of them seen only once. Source material: PBMCs. The receptors were sampled from a human donor in good health (CMV status not recorded). Some clones in this sample may be carry-over from other donors' samples.

In this sample, this clonotype turned up a few times. The chain couples TRBV11-2 to TRBJ2-6; D is ambiguous. From germline, CDR1 is SGHAT and CDR2 FQNNGV. The CDR3 length is 13 residues. The V end lost 3 bases, the J end lost 4 bases, and 4 bases lay between the germline ends. CDR3 sequence: CASSFYGANVLTF. The CDR3 nucleotides are TGTGCCAGCAGCTTTTACGGGGCCAACGTCCTGACTTTC.

This clonotype has a count of ten or more. The chain couples TRBV12-3 or TRBV12-4 to TRBJ1-2; D may be TRBD1 (5 bases). The V and J ends lost 5 bases and 4 bases respectively, with 11 bases between them. This CDR3 has 13 residues. The chain's CDR3 is CASSPGFTYGYTF. DNA for the CDR3: TGTGCCAGCAGTCCAGGGTTTACCTATGGCTACACCTTC.

This clonotype was detected a few times. The CDR3 here is CASSLGQGTGTEAFF. CDR3 sequence (DNA): TGTGCCAGCAGCTTGGGACAGGGGACCGGCACTGAAGCTTTCTTT. The V and J genes are TRBV7-9 and TRBJ1-1, with 10 positions matching TRBD1. The CDR3 totals 15 residues. Trimming at V came to 3 bases and at J to 4 bases, leaving 5 bases not matched to a gene. Germline V CDR1 and CDR2: SEHNR, FQNEAQ (reference sequence).

This clonotype has ten or more counts. The chain employs TRBV7-6 and TRBJ1-4; possibly TRBD1 for D (6 bases). Germline values: CDR1 SGHVS, CDR2 FNYEAQ. The CDR3 is made up of 14 amino acids. V lost 5 bases to trimming and J lost 12 bases, with 19 bases between them. The CDR3 sequence is CASSRRTATFELFF. CDR3 in DNA: TGTGCCAGCAGCAGACGGACAGCCACATTTGAACTGTTTTTT.

This clonotype has ten or more counts. This chain connects TRBV7-8 to TRBJ2-7, with no clear D. There are 15 residues in the CDR3. Germline CDR1 SGHVS, CDR2 FQNEAQ. Trimming cost V 2 bases and J 0 bases, with 11 bases left between them. The CDR3 loop reads CASSLRTGYSYEQYF. The CDR3 DNA sequence: TGTGCCAGCAGCTTAAGGACGGGCTACTCCTACGAGCAGTACTTC.

This chain uses TRBV19 with TRBJ1-1; 11 nucleotides match TRBD1. Germline values: CDR1 LNHDA, CDR2 SQIVND (reference sequence). The CDR3 spans 15 residues. Losses at the gene ends were 10 bases for V and 9 bases for J; bases not matched to a gene: 16. The CDR3 region has the DNA TGTGCCACCTCGGGACAGGGGGGAGCACTGTGGAAAGCTTTCTTT. Protein product: CATSGQGGALWKAFF.

The sample holds many counts of this clonotype. V is TRBV6-2 or TRBV6-3 and J is TRBJ2-6; D is perhaps TRBD1 (5 bases). The CDR3 length is 15 residues. V was clipped by 5 bases and J by 4 bases, with 12 bases between them. The germline gives CDR1 MNHEY, CDR2 SVGEGT. CDR3 sequence (DNA): TGTGCCAGCAGTGCACACAGGTCAGGGGCCAACGTCCTGACTTTC. It is translated as CASSAHRSGANVLTF.

The chain employs TRBV10-3 and TRBJ2-3; 10 bases agree with TRBD1. The junction had 6 bases not matched to a gene; V was cut back by 2 bases and J by 7 bases. The CDR3 is made up of 15 amino acids. Germline CDR1 ENHRY, CDR2 SYGVKD. In DNA form, the CDR3 reads TGTGCCATCAGTGAGGGGACAGGGGTCATGAATACGCAGTATTTT. Translating gives CAISEGTGVMNTQYF.

The rearrangement links TRBV5-1 to TRBJ2-3; D might be TRBD2 (7 bases). The germline V gene has CDR1 SGHRS and CDR2 YFSETQ. V was trimmed by 4 bases and J by 2 bases, leaving 20 bases between them. The CDR3 loop spans 17 amino acids. CDR3 sequence: CASSGMGGRTLTDTQYF. The CDR3 region has the DNA TGCGCCAGCAGCGGGATGGGGGGGCGAACCCTCACAGATACGCAGTATTTT.

This clonotype was seen at least ten times. The chain carries TRBV4-2 and TRBJ2-7; the D is unclear. Germline lookup yields CDR1 LGHNA and CDR2 YNFKEQ. The CDR3 consists of 14 residues. V was shortened by 0 bases and J by 3 bases, with 9 bases between the two germline ends. CDR3 sequence (DNA): TGTGCCAGCAGCCAAGATCTCCGGTTCTACGAGCAGTACTTC. Encoded protein: CASSQDLRFYEQYF.

The chain links TRBV6-5 to TRBJ1-4, with 7 bases aligning to TRBD1. After removal of 2 bases from V and 10 bases from J, the junction contained 10 bases not matched to a gene. The CDR3 has 15 amino acids. Germline CDR1 MNHEY, CDR2 SVGAGI. CDR3 in amino acids: CASSYDGQAAGKLFF. Written as DNA, the CDR3 is TGTGCCAGCAGTTACGACGGACAGGCCGCGGGAAAACTGTTTTTT.

This clonotype has a count of ten or more. The chain recombines TRBV11-2 with TRBJ2-6; D remains ambiguous. Trimming cost V 5 bases and J 3 bases, with 17 bases left between them. The V gene's germline CDR1 is SGHAT and CDR2 FQNNGV. The CDR3 sequence is 17 residues long. CDR3 amino acids: CASSDPRGSFGANVLTF. The CDR3, as DNA: TGTGCCAGCAGCGACCCGAGAGGCTCCTTTGGGGCCAACGTCCTGACTTTC.

Ten or more counts support this clonotype. V and J are TRBV7-6 and TRBJ2-7, with D unclear. The CDR3 has 12 amino acids. V lost 5 bases to trimming and J lost 7 bases, with 12 bases between them. CDR1 is SGHVS, CDR2 FNYEAQ, per germline. Here the CDR3 reads CASSPSLGEQYF. For the CDR3, the DNA is TGTGCCAGCAGCCCGAGCTTAGGAGAGCAGTACTTC.

The chain recombines TRBV12-3 or TRBV12-4 with TRBJ1-6; TRBD1 might be the D (5 bases). With 9 bases removed from V and 7 bases from J, the gap between germline ends came to 13 bases. The CDR3 has 13 amino acids. The CDR3 loop reads CASKTALNSPLHF. DNA for the CDR3: TGTGCCAGTAAGACAGCTTTAAATTCACCCCTCCACTTT.

There are many counts of this clonotype. As the CDR3 is not closed by the conserved phenylalanine or tryptophan, this likely results from a read error. Because the CDR3's place on the DNA is in doubt, the DNA is left out and the CDR3 is given as listed by TCRdb. The chain couples TRBV6-2 or TRBV6-3 to TRBJ2-1; the D call TRBD1 from the table was never checked on the DNA. A total of 12 residues make up the CDR3, ends included. Germline assignment: CDR1 MNHEY and CDR2 SVGEGT. The CDR3 is CASSPYTGISII.

In its sample, this clonotype was seen many times. The rearrangement joins TRBV19 to TRBJ1-1; D is unresolved. Germline loops: CDR1 LNHDA, CDR2 SQIVND (reference sequence). The V end was cut by 8 bases, the J end by 5 bases, with 15 bases between. The CDR3 is made up of 13 amino acids. The CDR3 bases are TGTGCCAGTTTGGATAGAGAGAGAACTGAAGCTTTCTTT. It translates to CASLDRERTEAFF.

This clonotype was detected a few times. The CDR3 reads CASSQDYRQPYLLGNTIYF. The CDR3 nucleotides are TGTGCCAGCAGCCAAGATTACCGGCAGCCTTATTTACTTGGAAACACCATATATTTT. The chain is built from TRBV14 and TRBJ1-3, with D uncertain. This CDR3 region has 19 residues. Germline loops: CDR1 SGHDN, CDR2 FVKESK. V was pared by 0 bases and J by 3 bases, with 21 bases between.

Ten or more counts support this clonotype. The chain combines TRBV7-2 with TRBJ1-2; possibly TRBD1 for D (6 bases). This CDR3 comprises 13 residues. V lost 2 bases and J lost 4, with 8 bases in between. CDR1 is SGHTA and CDR2 is FQGNSA in the germline V gene. The DNA of the CDR3 is TGTGCCAGCAGCTTATTGACAGGCTATGGCTACACCTTC. Translating gives CASSLLTGYGYTF.

This chain connects TRBV11-2 to TRBJ2-5; the D gene could be TRBD1 or TRBD2 (6 bases each). This CDR3 has 18 amino acids. V gave up 4 bases and J gave up 4 bases, with 25 bases separating them. Germline CDR1 reads SGHAT; CDR2 reads FQNNGV. In nucleotides, the CDR3 is TGTGCCAGCAGCTCTCCCCGGGGGCTACATGTACTGGGAGAGACCCAGTACTTC. Protein: CASSSPRGLHVLGETQYF. Looking up the rest from reference TRBV11-2 and TRBJ2-5 gives the full variable domain: EAGVAQSPRYKIIEKRQSVAFWCNPISGHATLYWYQQILGQGPKLLIQFQNNGVVDDSQLPKDRFSAERLKGVDSTLKIQPAKLEDSAVYLCASSSPRGLHVLGETQYFGPGTRLLVL.

The chain carries TRBV20-1 and TRBJ2-2; D ambiguous. This CDR3 region has 13 residues. Germline loops: CDR1 DFQATT, CDR2 SNEGSKA (reference sequence). Trimming stripped 6 bases from V and 7 bases from J, with 15 bases between. The CDR3 is CSAKSSGVGELFF. CDR3 sequence (DNA): TGCAGTGCGAAATCGTCCGGCGTCGGGGAGCTGTTTTTT.

This clonotype occurred many times. The chain is built from TRBV19 and TRBJ1-1, with a tentative D call TRBD1 (6 bases). Trimming removed 2 bases from V and 1 base from J, with 11 bases in between. CDR3 size: 15 residues. The germline V gene has CDR1 LNHDA and CDR2 SQIVND (reference sequence). The CDR3: CASSIQGSRNTEAFF. The CDR3 DNA reads TGTGCCAGTAGTATACAGGGGAGTAGGAACACTGAAGCTTTCTTT.

This clonotype has at least ten counts. The chain carries TRBV7-7 and TRBJ2-1; TRBD1 matches at 7 bases. Per the germline V gene, CDR1 is SSHAT and CDR2 is FNYEAQ (reference sequence). The length of the CDR3 is 11 residues. Losses at the gene ends were 5 bases for V and 9 bases for J; bases not matched to a gene: 1. The CDR3 sequence: CASSAGGEQFF. CDR3 in DNA: TGTGCCAGCAGCGCAGGGGGTGAGCAGTTCTTC.

This clonotype was observed a handful of times. The chain carries TRBV12-3 or TRBV12-4 and TRBJ2-1; the match to TRBD2 covers 7 bases. The CDR3 runs to 12 residues. The trim removed 7 bases at V and 10 bases at J, leaving 7 bases unmatched. CDR3: CASKRDYSEQFF. The CDR3 region has the DNA TGTGCCAGCAAAAGGGACTATTCGGAGCAGTTCTTC.

This clonotype was seen at least ten times. This chain links TRBV7-2 with TRBJ1-6; D is possibly TRBD1 (5 bases). CDR3 size: 14 residues. V shed 7 bases and J shed 13 bases, with 20 bases lying between them. Germline loops: CDR1 SGHTA, CDR2 FQGNSA. The CDR3 loop reads CASTPEKGRFPLHF. The CDR3 bases are TGTGCCAGCACCCCGGAGAAGGGGCGCTTCCCCCTCCACTTT.

This clonotype was observed a few times. The chain couples TRBV5-1 to TRBJ2-5; 9 positions match TRBD2. Germline loops: CDR1 SGHRS, CDR2 YFSETQ. J gave up 4 bases and V 7 bases, and 11 bases lay outside the gene matches. This CDR3 spans 15 amino acids. CDR3 bases: TGCGCCAGCCGAGTAGCGGGGGTGTCGGTAGAGACCCAGTACTTC. It encodes CASRVAGVSVETQYF. The full variable domain, completed using reference TRBV5-1 and TRBJ2-5, is KAGVTQTPRYLIKTRGQQVTLSCSPISGHRSVSWYQQTPGQGLQFLFEYFSETQRNKGNFPGRFSGRQFSNSRSEMNVSTLELGDSALYLCASRVAGVSVETQYFGPGTRLLVL.

Many counts were recorded for this clonotype. The V and J genes are TRBV7-2 and TRBJ2-1; a possible D gene is TRBD1 (5 bases). This CDR3 region has 14 residues. Between the trimmed V and J ends, which lost 3 bases and 9 bases, there was a span of 15 bases. CDR1 SGHTA and CDR2 FQGNSA come from the germline V gene. DNA for the CDR3: TGTGCCAGCAGCTTGTGCAGGGATGGTTGTGAGCAGTTCTTC. This translates into CASSLCRDGCEQFF.